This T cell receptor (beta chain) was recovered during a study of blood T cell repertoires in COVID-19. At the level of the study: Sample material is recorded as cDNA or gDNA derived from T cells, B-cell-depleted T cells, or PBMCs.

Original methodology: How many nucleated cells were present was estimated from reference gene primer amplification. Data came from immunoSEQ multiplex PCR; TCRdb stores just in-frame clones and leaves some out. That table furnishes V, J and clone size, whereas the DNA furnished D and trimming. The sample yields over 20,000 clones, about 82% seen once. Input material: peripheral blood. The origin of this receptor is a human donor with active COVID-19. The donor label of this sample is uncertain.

The CDR3 spells CASSPGAGVLYEQFF. Here the CDR3 DNA reads TGTGCCAGCTCACCAGGAGCGGGGGTATTGTATGAGCAGTTCTTC. The chain joins TRBV18 to TRBJ2-1; TRBD2 matches 8 bases. This CDR3 region has 15 residues. V lost 2 bases to trimming and J lost 8 bases; unmatched junction nucleotides: 8. Germline CDR1 KGHSH, CDR2 LQKENI.